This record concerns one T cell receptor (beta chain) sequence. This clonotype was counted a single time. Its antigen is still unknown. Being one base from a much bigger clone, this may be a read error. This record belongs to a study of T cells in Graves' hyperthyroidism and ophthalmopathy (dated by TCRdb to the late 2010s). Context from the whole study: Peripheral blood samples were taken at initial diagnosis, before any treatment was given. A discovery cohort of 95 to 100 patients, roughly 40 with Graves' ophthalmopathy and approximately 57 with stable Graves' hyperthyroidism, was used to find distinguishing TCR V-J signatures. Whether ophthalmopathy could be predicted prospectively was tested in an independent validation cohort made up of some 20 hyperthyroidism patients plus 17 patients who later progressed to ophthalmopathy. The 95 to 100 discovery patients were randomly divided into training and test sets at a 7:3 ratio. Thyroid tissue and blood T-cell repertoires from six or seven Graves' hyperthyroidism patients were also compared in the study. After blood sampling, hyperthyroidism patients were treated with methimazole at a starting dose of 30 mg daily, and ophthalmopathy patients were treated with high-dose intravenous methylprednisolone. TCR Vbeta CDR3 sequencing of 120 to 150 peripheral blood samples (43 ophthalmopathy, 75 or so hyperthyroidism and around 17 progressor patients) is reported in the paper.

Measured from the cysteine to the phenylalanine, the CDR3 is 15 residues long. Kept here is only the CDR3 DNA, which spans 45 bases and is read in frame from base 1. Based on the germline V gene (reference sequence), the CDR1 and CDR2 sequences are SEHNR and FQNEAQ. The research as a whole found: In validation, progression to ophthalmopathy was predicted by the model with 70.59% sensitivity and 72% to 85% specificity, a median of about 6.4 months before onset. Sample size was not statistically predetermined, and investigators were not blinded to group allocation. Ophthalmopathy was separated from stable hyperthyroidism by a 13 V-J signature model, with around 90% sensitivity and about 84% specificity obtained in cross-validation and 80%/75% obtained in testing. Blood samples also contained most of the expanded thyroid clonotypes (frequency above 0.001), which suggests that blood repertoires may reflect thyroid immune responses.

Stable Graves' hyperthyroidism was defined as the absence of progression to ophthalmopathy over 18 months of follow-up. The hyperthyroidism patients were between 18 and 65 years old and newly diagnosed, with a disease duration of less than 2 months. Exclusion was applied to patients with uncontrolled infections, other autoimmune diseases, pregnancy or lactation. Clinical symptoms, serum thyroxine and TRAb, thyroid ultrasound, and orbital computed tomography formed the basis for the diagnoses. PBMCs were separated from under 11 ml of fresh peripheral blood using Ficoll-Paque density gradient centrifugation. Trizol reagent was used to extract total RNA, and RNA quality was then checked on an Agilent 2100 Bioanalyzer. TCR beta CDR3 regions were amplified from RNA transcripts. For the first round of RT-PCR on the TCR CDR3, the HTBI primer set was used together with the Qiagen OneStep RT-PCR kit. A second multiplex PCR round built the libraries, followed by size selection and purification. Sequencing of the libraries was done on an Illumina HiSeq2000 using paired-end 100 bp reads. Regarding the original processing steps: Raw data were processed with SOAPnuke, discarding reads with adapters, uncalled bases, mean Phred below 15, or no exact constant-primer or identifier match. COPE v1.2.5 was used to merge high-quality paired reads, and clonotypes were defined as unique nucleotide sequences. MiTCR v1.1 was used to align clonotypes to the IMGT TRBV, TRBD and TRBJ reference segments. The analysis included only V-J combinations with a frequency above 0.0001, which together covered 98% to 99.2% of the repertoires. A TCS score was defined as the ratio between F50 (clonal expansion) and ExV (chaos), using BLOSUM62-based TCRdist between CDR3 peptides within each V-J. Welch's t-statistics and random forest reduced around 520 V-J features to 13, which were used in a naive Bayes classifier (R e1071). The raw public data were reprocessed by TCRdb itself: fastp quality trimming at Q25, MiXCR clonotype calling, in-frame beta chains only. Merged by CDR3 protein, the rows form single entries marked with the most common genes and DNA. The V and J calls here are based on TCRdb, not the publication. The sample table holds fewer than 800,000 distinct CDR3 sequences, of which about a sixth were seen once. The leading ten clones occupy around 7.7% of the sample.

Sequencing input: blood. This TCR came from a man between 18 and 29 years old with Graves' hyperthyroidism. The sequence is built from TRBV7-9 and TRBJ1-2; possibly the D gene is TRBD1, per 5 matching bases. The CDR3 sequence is CVSSGTGTANYGYTF. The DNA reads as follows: TGTGTCAGCAGCGGGACGGGGACCGCTAACTATGGCTACACCTTC.